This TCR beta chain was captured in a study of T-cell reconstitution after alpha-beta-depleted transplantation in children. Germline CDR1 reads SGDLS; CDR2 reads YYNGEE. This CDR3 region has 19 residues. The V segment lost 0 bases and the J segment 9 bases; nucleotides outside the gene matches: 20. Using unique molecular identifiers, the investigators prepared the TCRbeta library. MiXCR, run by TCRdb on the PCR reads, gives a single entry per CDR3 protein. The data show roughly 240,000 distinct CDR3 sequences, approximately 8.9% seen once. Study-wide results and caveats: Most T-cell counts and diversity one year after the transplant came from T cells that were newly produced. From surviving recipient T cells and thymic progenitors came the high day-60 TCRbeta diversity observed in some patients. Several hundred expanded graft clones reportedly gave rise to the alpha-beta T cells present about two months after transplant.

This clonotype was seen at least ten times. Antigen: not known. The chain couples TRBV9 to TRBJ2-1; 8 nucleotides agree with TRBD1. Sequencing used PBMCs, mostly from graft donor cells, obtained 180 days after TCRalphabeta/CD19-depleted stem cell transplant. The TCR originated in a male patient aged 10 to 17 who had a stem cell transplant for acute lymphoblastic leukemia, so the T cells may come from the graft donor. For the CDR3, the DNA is TGTGCCAGCAGCGTAGGGAGGGGGACAGGCGGGTATAGGAGAGTTGAGCAGTTCTTC. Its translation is CASSVGRGTGGYRRVEQFF.